This TCR beta chain was sequenced in a study of shared clonotypes between healthy human individuals. At the level of the study: In total, the donors were a couple of women and a few men aged 18 to 49.

V lost 0 bases and J lost 5; bases outside the gene matches: 3. The CDR3 is made up of 15 amino acids. Germline V lookup: CDR1 SGHRS, CDR2 YFSETQ. Ten immunoSEQ deep assay plates served to sequence unsorted PBMC DNA. Generated by immunoSEQ multiplex PCR, the TCRdb table keeps only in-frame clones and is missing some. Altogether nearly 500,000 clones are present, 76% being singletons, with the ten largest covering over 10%. This clone was observed a single time. The V and J genes are TRBV5-1 and TRBJ2-2; 8 bases map to TRBD1. Material: PBMCs. This TCR derives from a woman aged 40 to 50 in good health. Some clones in this sample may be carry-over from other donors' samples. The CDR3 DNA reads TGCGCCAGCAGCTTGGACAGGGGGGTAACCGGGGAGCTGTTTTTT. Translated: CASSLDRGVTGELFF.